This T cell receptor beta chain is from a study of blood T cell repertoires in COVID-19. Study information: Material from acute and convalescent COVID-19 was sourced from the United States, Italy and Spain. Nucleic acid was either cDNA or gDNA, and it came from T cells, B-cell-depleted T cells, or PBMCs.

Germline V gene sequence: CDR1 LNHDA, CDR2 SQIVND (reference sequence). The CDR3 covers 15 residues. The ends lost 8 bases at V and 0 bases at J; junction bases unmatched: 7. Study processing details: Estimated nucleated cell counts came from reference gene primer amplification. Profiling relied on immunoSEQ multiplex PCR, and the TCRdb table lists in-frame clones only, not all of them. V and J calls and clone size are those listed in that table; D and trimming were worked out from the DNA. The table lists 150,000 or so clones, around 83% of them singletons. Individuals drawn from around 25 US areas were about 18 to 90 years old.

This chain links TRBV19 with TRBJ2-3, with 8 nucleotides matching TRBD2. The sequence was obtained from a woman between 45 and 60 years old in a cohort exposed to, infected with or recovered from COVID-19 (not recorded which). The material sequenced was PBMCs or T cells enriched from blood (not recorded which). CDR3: CASRLAGESTDTQYF. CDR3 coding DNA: TGTGCCAGTCGGCTAGCGGGCGAGAGCACAGATACGCAGTATTTT. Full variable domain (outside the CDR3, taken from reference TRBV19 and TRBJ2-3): DGGITQSPKYLFRKEGQNVTLSCEQNLNHDAMYWYRQDPGQGLRLIYYSQIVNDFQKGDIAEGYSVSREKKESFPLTVTSAQKNPTAFYLCASRLAGESTDTQYFGPGTRLTVL.